Listed here are 22 T cell receptor beta chains from one sample, sequenced in a study of breast tumors, draining lymph nodes, adjacent tissues. Samples came from axillary lymph nodes draining the breast cancer. One entry per CDR3 protein results from TCRdb running MiXCR on the multiplex PCR reads. The sample contains around 130,000 distinct CDR3 sequences, around 21% of which appear only once. What was sequenced was axillary lymph node tissue. Receptors were obtained from a female donor with breast cancer. Some clones in this sample may be carry-over from other donors' samples.

This clonotype was seen repeatedly, ten times or more. J is TRBJ2-1 and V is TRBV7-3, with 7 bases matching TRBD2. The junction had 7 bases not matched to a gene; V was cut back by 5 bases and J by 0 bases. There are 16 residues in the CDR3. Germline lookup yields CDR1 SGHTA and CDR2 FQGTGA. The CDR3 sequence: CASSEELASSYNEQFF. CDR3 DNA: TGTGCCAGCAGCGAAGAACTAGCGTCCTCCTACAATGAGCAGTTCTTC.

This clonotype occurred many times. The genes are TRBV9 and TRBJ2-5; D is unclear. Germline loops: CDR1 SGDLS, CDR2 YYNGEE. V lost 6 bases and J 5 bases, leaving 11 bases between the germline ends. This CDR3 has 12 amino acids. The CDR3 DNA follows: TGTGCCAGCAACCGCGATGGGGAGACCCAGTACTTC. It specifies CASNRDGETQYF.

The rearrangement uses TRBV6-1 and TRBJ1-2; D is possibly TRBD1 (6 bases). The germline CDR1 and CDR2 sequences are MNHNS and SASEGT. CDR3 length: 15 residues. V shed 1 base and J shed 3 bases, with 12 bases lying between them. The CDR3 sequence is CASSEDRAAYYGYTF. CDR3 bases: TGTGCCAGCAGTGAAGACAGGGCCGCCTACTATGGCTACACCTTC.

This chain's CDR3 is CASSPTSGRTDTQYF. The CDR3 DNA is TGTGCCAGCAGCCCCACTAGCGGGAGAACAGATACGCAGTATTTT. V usage is TRBV28 and J usage is TRBJ2-3, with 11 bases matching TRBD2. Germline values: CDR1 MDHEN, CDR2 SYDVKM. Trimming took 6 bases from V and 3 from J; bases not matched to a gene: 5. The length of the CDR3 is 15 residues. The full variable domain, with the rest looked up from reference TRBV28 and TRBJ2-3, is DVKVTQSSRYLVKRTGEKVFLECVQDMDHENMFWYRQDPGLGLRLIYFSYDVKMKEKGDIPEGYSVSREKKERFSLILESASTNQTSMYLCASSPTSGRTDTQYFGPGTRLTVL.

There are many counts of this clonotype. This sequence joins TRBV2 and TRBJ2-5; the D is unclear. V lost 6 bases and J 6 bases, leaving 5 bases between the germline ends. This CDR3 is 10 amino acids long. CDR1 is SNHLY and CDR2 is FYNNEI in the germline V gene. The CDR3 region is CASSLKTQYF. The CDR3 DNA reads as TGTGCCAGCAGCCTGAAGACCCAGTACTTC.

The chain has TRBV6-1 and TRBJ1-1; D not certain. V was shortened by 6 bases and J by 0 bases, with 8 bases between the two germline ends. The length of the CDR3 is 13 residues. Germline V CDR1 and CDR2: MNHNS, SASEGT. CDR3 sequence reads: CASRQNLNTEAFF. For the CDR3, the DNA is TGTGCCAGCAGGCAGAACCTGAACACTGAAGCTTTCTTT.

The sample holds many counts of this clonotype. This chain joins TRBV6-1 and TRBJ2-7, with D possibly called TRBD1 or TRBD2 (6 bases each). Trimming cost V 7 bases and J 3 bases, with 22 bases left between them. Germline V gene sequence: CDR1 MNHNS, CDR2 SASEGT. CDR3 length equals 16 residues. CDR3 DNA: TGTGCCAGCACCCTGGGGATCCCGGGGGCGCGCTACGAGCAGTACTTC. Its protein product is CASTLGIPGARYEQYF.

In this sample, this clonotype turned up many times. V and J are TRBV30 and TRBJ2-5; TRBD2 is a possible D gene (5 bases). Trimming took off 3 bases at V and 5 bases at J, with 13 bases between the two ends. The CDR3 is made up of 13 amino acids. Germline-derived CDR1 and CDR2 are GTSNPN and SVGIG (reference sequence). CDR3 DNA sequence: TGTGCCTGGAGAGGGAGCCTAAGCGAGACCCAGTACTTC. As protein: CAWRGSLSETQYF.

This clonotype was picked up many times. The chain recombines TRBV20-1 with TRBJ2-7; perhaps D is TRBD1 or TRBD2 (5 bases each). The germline gives CDR1 DFQATT, CDR2 SNEGSKA (reference sequence). This CDR3 is 14 amino acids long. V lost 7 bases, J lost 6 bases, and 22 bases lay in between. CDR3: CSGGFGGSRGEQYF. DNA for the CDR3: TGCAGTGGGGGATTCGGCGGGTCGAGGGGCGAGCAGTACTTC.

The V gene is TRBV18, the J gene TRBJ2-2; no clear D gene. Per the germline V gene, CDR1 is KGHSH and CDR2 is LQKENI. This CDR3 contains 16 residues. Trimming took off 2 bases at V and 2 bases at J, with 12 bases between the two ends. CDR3: CASSPLGILNTGELFF. Here the CDR3 DNA reads TGTGCCAGCTCACCATTGGGGATATTAAACACCGGGGAGCTGTTTTTT. The variable domain in full, completed from reference TRBV18 and TRBJ2-2, reads NAGVMQNPRHLVRRRGQEARLRCSPMKGHSHVYWYRQLPEEGLKFMVYLQKENIIDESGMPKERFSAEFPKEGPSILRIQQVVRGDSAAYFCASSPLGILNTGELFFGEGSRLTVL.

Points on this clonotype: A much larger clone differs by one base, so this may be a read error. The chain combines TRBV20-1 with TRBJ2-3; 8 bases are shared with TRBD2. CDR3 size: 15 residues. V was pared by 6 bases and J by 2 bases, with 10 bases of the junction left unmatched. Germline CDR1 is DFQATT and CDR2 is SNEGSKA (reference sequence). CDR3 sequence (DNA): TGCAGTGCAGCGGGACTAGTGGCCCTCACAGATACGCAGTATTTT. It is translated as CSAAGLVALTDTQYF.

This clonotype was seen a handful of times. This chain links TRBV28 with TRBJ1-2; D might be TRBD1 (6 bases). V lost 7 bases and J 3 bases, leaving 18 bases between the germline ends. Germline CDR1 is MDHEN and CDR2 is SYDVKM. The CDR3 has 15 amino acids. The CDR3 region has the DNA TGTGCCAGCAATTTTATGCGGGGGGGCCACTATGGCTACACCTTC. Residues: CASNFMRGGHYGYTF.

The rearrangement joins TRBV19 to TRBJ1-2, with 8 bases that match TRBD1. V lost 5 bases and J lost 3; bases outside the gene matches: 5. Germline assignment: CDR1 LNHDA and CDR2 SQIVND (reference sequence). The CDR3 runs 14 residues. CDR3 nucleotide sequence: TGTGCCAGTAGTCCCCCGGGACAGGACTATGGCTACACCTTC. Translating it yields CASSPPGQDYGYTF.

This clonotype was picked up many times. V is TRBV9 and J is TRBJ2-1, with 10 positions matching TRBD2. With V trimmed by 3 bases and J by 8 bases, 11 bases remained unmatched. The V gene's germline CDR1 is SGDLS and CDR2 YYNGEE. CDR3 length: 16 amino acids. The CDR3, as DNA: TGTGCCAGCAGCGGAGGCACTAGCGGGGTTTTCGATGAGCAGTTCTTC. Translated, it gives CASSGGTSGVFDEQFF.

This clonotype was seen many times. This chain joins TRBV19 and TRBJ1-4; possible D gene TRBD1, 5 bases. Germline CDR1 and CDR2: LNHDA and SQIVND (reference sequence). This CDR3 is built from 16 residues. V was trimmed by 2 bases and J by 7 bases, leaving 17 bases between them. The CDR3 nucleotides read TGTGCCAGTAGTATACACATCCCTTCGGGGGGTGAAAAACTGTTTTTT. Residues: CASSIHIPSGGEKLFF.

This chain joins TRBV19 and TRBJ2-6; D is possibly TRBD2 (5 bases). This CDR3 region has 16 residues. The V end lost 2 bases, the J end lost 0 bases, and 8 bases lay between the germline ends. Germline CDR1 LNHDA, CDR2 SQIVND (reference sequence). The CDR3 DNA reads TGTGCCAGTAGTATAACCGACTACTCTGGGGCCAACGTCCTGACTTTC. This encodes CASSITDYSGANVLTF.

Regarding this clonotype: This may be a read error: a much more frequent sequence differs by one nucleotide. The rearrangement uses TRBV30 and TRBJ2-3; weak D call: TRBD1 (5 bases). The germline gives CDR1 GTSNPN, CDR2 SVGIG (reference sequence). The CDR3 is 16 amino acids. Trimming removed 4 bases from V and 6 bases from J, with 23 bases in between. The CDR3 region has the DNA TGTGCCTGGACGCCAAGACAGAGCTTCATTGCGGATACGCAGTATTTT. As protein: CAWTPRQSFIADTQYF. The full variable domain, with the rest looked up from reference TRBV30 and TRBJ2-3, is SQTIHQWPATLVQPVGSPLSLECTVEGTSNPNLYWYRQAAGRGLQLLFYSVGIGQISSEVPQNLSASRPQDRQFILSSKKLLLSDSGFYLCAWTPRQSFIADTQYFGPGTRLTVL.

This clonotype was seen many times. This chain uses TRBV12-3 or TRBV12-4 with TRBJ2-5; tentative D call: TRBD2 (5 bases). The CDR3 is 12 amino acids. The V gene lost 7 bases and the J gene lost 9 bases, with 15 bases spanning the gap. The CDR3 here is CASTRFPSPQYF. The CDR3 DNA reads as TGTGCCAGCACTAGATTCCCTAGCCCCCAGTACTTC.

The rearrangement uses TRBV7-3 and TRBJ2-2; TRBD1 agrees at 7 bases. CDR3 length: 19 residues. Germline V gives CDR1 SGHTA, CDR2 FQGTGA. J gave up 5 bases and V 5 bases, and 20 bases lay outside the gene matches. The chain's CDR3 is CASSPIPGQLSSGTGELFF. CDR3 nucleotide sequence: TGTGCCAGCAGCCCAATCCCGGGACAGCTTTCGTCGGGGACCGGGGAGCTGTTTTTT.

This clonotype was detected ten times or more. The chain has TRBV30 and TRBJ2-2; D not certain. The CDR3 spans 14 residues. V lost 3 bases, J lost 1 base, and 9 bases lay in between. Germline lookup yields CDR1 GTSNPN and CDR2 SVGIG (reference sequence). This CDR3 reads CAWRLGGNTGELFF. CDR3 sequence (DNA): TGTGCCTGGAGGCTCGGCGGGAACACCGGGGAGCTGTTTTTT.

For this clonotype: This may be a read error: a much more frequent sequence differs by one nucleotide. The chain employs TRBV10-3 and TRBJ2-1; 14 bases are a match to TRBD2. Germline V gene lookup returns CDR1 ENHRY and CDR2 SYGVKD. The CDR3 spans 20 residues. Trimming removed 10 bases from V and 5 bases from J; junction bases left unmatched: 22. The CDR3 bases are TGTGCCAGCGGTTCTCAATCGACTAGCGGGAGGGCCTGGGCACACAATGAGCAGTTCTTC. Protein: CASGSQSTSGRAWAHNEQFF.

To note about this clonotype: Just one base apart from a much larger clone, this may be a read error. The chain joins TRBV4-1 to TRBJ1-5; TRBD1 agrees at 9 bases. With the DNA end fitting TRBJ2-3 better, the J assignment may be wrong. The CDR3 totals 15 residues. Germline V lookup: CDR1 MGHRA, CDR2 YSYEKL. CDR3 in DNA: TGCGCCAGCAGCCGGGACAGGGCAAATAATCAGCCCCAGTATTTT. Residues: CASSRDRANNQPQYF.